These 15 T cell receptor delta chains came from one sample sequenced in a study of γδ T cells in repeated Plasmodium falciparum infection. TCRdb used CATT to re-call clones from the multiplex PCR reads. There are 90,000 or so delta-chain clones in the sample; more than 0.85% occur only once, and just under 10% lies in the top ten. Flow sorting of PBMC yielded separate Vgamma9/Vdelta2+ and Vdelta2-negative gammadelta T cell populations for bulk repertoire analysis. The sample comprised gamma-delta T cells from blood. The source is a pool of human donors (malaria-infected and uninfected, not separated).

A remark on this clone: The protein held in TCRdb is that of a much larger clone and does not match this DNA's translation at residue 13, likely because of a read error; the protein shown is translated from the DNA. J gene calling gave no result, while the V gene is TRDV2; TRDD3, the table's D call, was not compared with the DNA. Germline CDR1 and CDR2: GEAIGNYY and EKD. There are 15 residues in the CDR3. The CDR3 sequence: CACDPTLGHTDKPIF. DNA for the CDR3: TGTGCCTGTGACCCTACACTGGGCCACACCGATAAACCCATCTTT.

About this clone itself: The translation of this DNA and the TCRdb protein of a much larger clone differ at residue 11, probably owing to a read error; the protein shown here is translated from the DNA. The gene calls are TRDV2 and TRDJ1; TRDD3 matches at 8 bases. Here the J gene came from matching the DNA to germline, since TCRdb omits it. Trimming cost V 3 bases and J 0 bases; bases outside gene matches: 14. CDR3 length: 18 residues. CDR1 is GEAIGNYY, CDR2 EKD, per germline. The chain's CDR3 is CACDPRIDWGANTDKLIF. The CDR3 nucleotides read TGTGCCTGTGACCCCCGAATCGACTGGGGGGCTAACACCGATAAACTCATCTTT.

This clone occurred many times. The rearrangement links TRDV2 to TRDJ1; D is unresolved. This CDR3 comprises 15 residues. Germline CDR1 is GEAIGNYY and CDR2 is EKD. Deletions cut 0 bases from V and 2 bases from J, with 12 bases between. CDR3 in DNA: TGTGCCTGTGACACCGTAACGCGGATTACCGATAAACTCATCTTT. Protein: CACDTVTRITDKLIF.

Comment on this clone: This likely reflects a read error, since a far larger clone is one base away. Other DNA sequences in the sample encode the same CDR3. In nucleotides, the CDR3 is TGTGCCTGTGACCGCCTACTGGGGGATACGCCCCACGGTAAACCGGTTGGCGCAGCACAACTCTTCTTT. It encodes CACDRLLGDTPHGKPVGAAQLFF. The rearrangement links TRDV2 to TRDJ2; 13 bases align to TRDD3. The CDR3 loop spans 23 amino acids. Germline CDR1 GEAIGNYY, CDR2 EKD. J lost 6 bases, V lost 3 bases, and 27 bases had no gene match.

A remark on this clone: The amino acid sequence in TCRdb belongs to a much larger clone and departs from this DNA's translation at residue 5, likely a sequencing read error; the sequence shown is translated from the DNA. The CDR3 nucleotides read TGTGCCTGTGACAAGGCCTACGCCCCATCCACCGATAAACTCATCTTT. Translating gives CACDKAYAPSTDKLIF. The chain uses TRDV2 and TRDJ1, with D possibly matching TRDD2 (5 bases). TCRdb supplies no J gene; here it was assigned by aligning the nucleotide sequence to germline. V lost 2 bases and J lost 1, with 16 bases in between. The CDR3 contains 16 residues. Germline CDR1 GEAIGNYY, CDR2 EKD.

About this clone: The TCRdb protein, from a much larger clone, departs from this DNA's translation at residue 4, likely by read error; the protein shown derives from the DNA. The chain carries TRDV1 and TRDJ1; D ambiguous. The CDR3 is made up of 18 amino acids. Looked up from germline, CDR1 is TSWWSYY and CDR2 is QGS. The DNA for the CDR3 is TGTGCTCTTGTGGAAAGGTTCTTCGAGTACGAGTCCTCCGATAAACTCATCTTT. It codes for CALVERFFEYESSDKLIF.

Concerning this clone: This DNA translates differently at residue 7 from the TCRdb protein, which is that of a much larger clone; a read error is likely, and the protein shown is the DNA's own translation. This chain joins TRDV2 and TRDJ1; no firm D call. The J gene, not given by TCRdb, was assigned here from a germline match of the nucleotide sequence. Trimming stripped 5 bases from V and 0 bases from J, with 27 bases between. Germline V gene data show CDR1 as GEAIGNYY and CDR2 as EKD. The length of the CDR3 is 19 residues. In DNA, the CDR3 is TGTGCCTGTGTGGGCACTCGGAAAGGAATCTCACTCCACACCGATAAACTCATCTTT. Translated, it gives CACVGTRKGISLHTDKLIF.

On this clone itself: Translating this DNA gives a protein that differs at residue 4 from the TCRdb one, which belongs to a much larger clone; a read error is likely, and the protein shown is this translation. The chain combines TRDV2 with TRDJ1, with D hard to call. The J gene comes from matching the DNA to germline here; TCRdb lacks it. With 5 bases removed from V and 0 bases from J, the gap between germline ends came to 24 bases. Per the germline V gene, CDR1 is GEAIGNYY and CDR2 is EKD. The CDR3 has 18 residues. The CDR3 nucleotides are TGTGCCTGTGGCACTTTGCACGCGCGGAGTGAGTACACCGATAAACTCATCTTT. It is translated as CACGTLHARSEYTDKLIF.

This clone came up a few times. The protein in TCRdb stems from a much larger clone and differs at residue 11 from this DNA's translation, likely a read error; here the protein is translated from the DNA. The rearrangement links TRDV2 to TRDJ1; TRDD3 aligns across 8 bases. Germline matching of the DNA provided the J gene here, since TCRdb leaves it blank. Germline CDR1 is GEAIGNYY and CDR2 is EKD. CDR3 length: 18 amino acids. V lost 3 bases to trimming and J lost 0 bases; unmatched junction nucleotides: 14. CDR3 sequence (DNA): TGTGCCTGTGACTTACTGGGGGGTCCTTTGGTGTACACCGATAAACTCATCTTT. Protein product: CACDLLGGPLVYTDKLIF.

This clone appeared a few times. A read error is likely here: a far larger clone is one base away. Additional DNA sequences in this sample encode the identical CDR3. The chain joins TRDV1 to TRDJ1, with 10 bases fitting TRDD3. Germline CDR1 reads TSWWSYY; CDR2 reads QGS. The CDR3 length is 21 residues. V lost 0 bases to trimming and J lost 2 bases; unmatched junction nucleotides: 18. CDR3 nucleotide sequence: TGTGCTCTTGGGGAACTTGTACCCCCCCGGGGATGGGGGATACATACCGATAAACTCATCTTT. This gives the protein CALGELVPPRGWGIHTDKLIF.

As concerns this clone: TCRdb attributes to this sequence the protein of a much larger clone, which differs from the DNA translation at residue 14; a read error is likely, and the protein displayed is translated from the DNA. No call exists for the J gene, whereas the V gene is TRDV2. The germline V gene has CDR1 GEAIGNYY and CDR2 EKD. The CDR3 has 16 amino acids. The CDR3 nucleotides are TGTGCCTGTGACCACATTTTATCCCCGGGGCTGGGGAAACCCATCTTT. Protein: CACDHILSPGLGKPIF.

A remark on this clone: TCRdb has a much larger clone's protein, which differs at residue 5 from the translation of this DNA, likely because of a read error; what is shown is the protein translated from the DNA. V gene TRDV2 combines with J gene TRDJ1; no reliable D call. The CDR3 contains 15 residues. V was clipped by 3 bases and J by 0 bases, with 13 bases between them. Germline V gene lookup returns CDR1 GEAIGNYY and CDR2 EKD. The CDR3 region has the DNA TGTGCCTGTGACGCCGTCGGAGAGTACACCGATAAACTCATCTTT. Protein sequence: CACDAVGEYTDKLIF.

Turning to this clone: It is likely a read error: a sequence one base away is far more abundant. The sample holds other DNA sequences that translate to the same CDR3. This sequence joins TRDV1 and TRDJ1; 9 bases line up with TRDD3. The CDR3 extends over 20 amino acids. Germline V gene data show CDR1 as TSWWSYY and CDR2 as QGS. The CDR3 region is CALGAPQRLGDCPSTDKLIF. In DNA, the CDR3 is TGTGCTCTTGGGGCCCCTCAACGTCTGGGGGATTGCCCGAGCACCGACAAACTCATCTTT.

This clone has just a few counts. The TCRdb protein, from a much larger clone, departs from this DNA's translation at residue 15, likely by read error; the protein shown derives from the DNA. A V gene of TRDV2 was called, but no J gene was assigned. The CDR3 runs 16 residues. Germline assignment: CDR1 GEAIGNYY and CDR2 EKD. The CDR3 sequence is CACDTRTPPYTDKLTF. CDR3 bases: TGTGCCTGTGACACCCGGACTCCCCCTTACACCGATAAACTCACCTTT.

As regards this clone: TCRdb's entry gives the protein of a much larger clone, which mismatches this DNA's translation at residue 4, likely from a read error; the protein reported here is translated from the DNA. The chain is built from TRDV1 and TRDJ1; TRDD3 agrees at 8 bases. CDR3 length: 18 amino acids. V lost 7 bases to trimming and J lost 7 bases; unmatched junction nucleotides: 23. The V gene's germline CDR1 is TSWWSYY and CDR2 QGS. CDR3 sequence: CALEESHLVRGISGKLIF. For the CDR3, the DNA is TGTGCTCTTGAGGAGTCACACCTCGTCCGGGGGATATCGGGTAAACTCATCTTT.